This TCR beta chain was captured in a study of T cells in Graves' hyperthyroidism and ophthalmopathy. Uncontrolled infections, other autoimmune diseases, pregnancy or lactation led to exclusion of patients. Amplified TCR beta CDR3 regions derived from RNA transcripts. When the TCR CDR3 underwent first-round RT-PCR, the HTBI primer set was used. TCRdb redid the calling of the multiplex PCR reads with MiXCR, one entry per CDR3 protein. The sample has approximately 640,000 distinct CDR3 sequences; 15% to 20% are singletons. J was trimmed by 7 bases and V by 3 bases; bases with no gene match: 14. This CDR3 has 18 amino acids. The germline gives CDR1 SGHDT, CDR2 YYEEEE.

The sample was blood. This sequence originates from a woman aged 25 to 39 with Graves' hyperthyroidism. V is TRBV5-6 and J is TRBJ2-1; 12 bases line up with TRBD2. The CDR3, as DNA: TGTGCCAGCAGCTCGATTCCGAAGACTAGCGGGAGTGGAAATGAGCAGTTCTTC. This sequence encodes CASSSIPKTSGSGNEQFF.